A single sample is the source of the 27 T cell receptor beta chains below, sequenced in a study of neurological immune-mediated disorders. TCRdb itself ran the 5' RACE reads through MiXCR, one entry per CDR3 protein. The repertoire holds 25,000 to 35,000 distinct CDR3 sequences, with around 1.5% as singletons. The sequencing input was PBMCs. The receptors originated from a woman aged 30 to 39 with multiple sclerosis.

This clonotype showed up many times. The chain uses TRBV12-3 or TRBV12-4 and TRBJ2-2, with D perhaps TRBD1 (5 bases). Deletions cut 3 bases from V and 5 bases from J, with 10 bases between. CDR3 length equals 14 residues. As DNA, the CDR3 is TGTGCCAGCAGTTTGGCAGGGTGGACCGGGGAGCTGTTTTTT. It translates to CASSLAGWTGELFF.

This clonotype was recorded at least ten times. The rearrangement links TRBV5-1 to TRBJ2-3; TRBD2 is a possible D gene (6 bases). The CDR3 covers 15 residues. Deletions cut 4 bases from V and 1 base from J, with 13 bases between. In germline, CDR1 is SGHRS, CDR2 YFSETQ. As DNA, the CDR3 is TGCGCCAGCAGCCCGGGGCGGGGAGGCACAGATACGCAGTATTTT. Encoded protein: CASSPGRGGTDTQYF.

This clonotype was counted many times. This sequence joins TRBV5-1 and TRBJ2-3; 7 bases agree with TRBD2. Germline trimming cut 4 bases from V and 4 bases from J; bases unmatched to any gene: 18. The V gene's germline CDR1 is SGHRS and CDR2 YFSETQ. The CDR3 is 18 amino acids. CDR3 nucleotides: TGCGCCAGCAGCCGACCACCAATGGGCCGGGGGGTCGCAGATACGCAGTATTTT. Residues: CASSRPPMGRGVADTQYF. The full variable domain, in which reference TRBV5-1 and TRBJ2-3 provide the parts outside the CDR3, is KAGVTQTPRYLIKTRGQQVTLSCSPISGHRSVSWYQQTPGQGLQFLFEYFSETQRNKGNFPGRFSGRQFSNSRSEMNVSTLELGDSALYLCASSRPPMGRGVADTQYFGPGTRLTVL.

This clonotype was picked up many times. The rearrangement uses TRBV20-1 and TRBJ1-5; TRBD1 matches 11 bases. Germline CDR1 reads DFQATT; CDR2 reads SNEGSKA (reference sequence). V was pared by 6 bases and J by 2 bases, with 3 bases of the junction left unmatched. The CDR3 runs 14 residues. The CDR3 sequence is CSARTGGGNQPQHF. In nucleotides, the CDR3 is TGCAGTGCCCGGACAGGGGGCGGCAATCAGCCCCAGCATTTT.

This clonotype was observed at least ten times. V usage is TRBV6-6 and J usage is TRBJ2-7; 7 nucleotides agree with TRBD1. V lost 5 bases and J lost 3; bases outside the gene matches: 7. Germline loops: CDR1 MNHNY, CDR2 SVGAGI (reference sequence). The CDR3 has 14 residues. In DNA, the CDR3 is TGTGCCAGCAGTGAACAGGGGCTTGGCTACGAGCAGTACTTC. Its protein is CASSEQGLGYEQYF.

This clonotype was counted at least ten times. V gene TRBV7-2 combines with J gene TRBJ1-1, with D hard to call. Germline values: CDR1 SGHTA, CDR2 FQGNSA. This CDR3 spans 14 amino acids. Trimming took off 7 bases at V and 5 bases at J, with 17 bases between the two ends. The CDR3 protein is CASTDLGQLTEAFF. The CDR3 nucleotides are TGTGCCAGCACCGACCTTGGGCAGCTTACTGAAGCTTTCTTT. The entire variable domain, with the rest obtained from reference TRBV7-2 and TRBJ1-1, is as follows: GAGVSQSPSNKVTEKGKDVELRCDPISGHTALYWYRQSLGQGLEFLIYFQGNSAPDKSGLPSDRFSAERTGGSVSTLTIQRTQQEDSAVYLCASTDLGQLTEAFFGQGTRLTVV.

This clonotype was observed many times. The chain joins TRBV20-1 to TRBJ1-1; tentative D call: TRBD1 (5 bases). This CDR3 has 16 amino acids. V was pared by 3 bases and J by 5 bases, with 22 bases between. The germline V gene encodes CDR1 DFQATT and CDR2 SNEGSKA (reference sequence). The CDR3 loop reads CSASLVEAGGVTEAFF. The DNA for the CDR3 is TGCAGTGCTAGTCTAGTTGAAGCGGGGGGGGTAACTGAAGCTTTCTTT.

In its sample, this clonotype was seen many times. The V and J genes are TRBV20-1 and TRBJ1-5, with TRBD1 identical over 7 bases. This CDR3 is built from 14 residues. The V gene end was trimmed by 4 bases and the J gene end by 3 bases; junction bases not matched to a gene: 6. Germline lookup yields CDR1 DFQATT and CDR2 SNEGSKA (reference sequence). CDR3 bases: TGCAGTGCTACAAACAGGGGCCCCAATCAGCCCCAGCATTTT. Translated: CSATNRGPNQPQHF.

In its sample, this clonotype was seen many times. V and J are TRBV9 and TRBJ2-3, with a weak D call TRBD1 (5 bases). V gave up 1 base and J gave up 2 bases, with 11 bases separating them. CDR1 and CDR2 from the germline V gene are SGDLS and YYNGEE. The CDR3 loop spans 15 amino acids. The CDR3 loop is CASSVSDSYTDTQYF. The DNA for the CDR3 is TGTGCCAGCAGCGTATCCGACAGCTACACAGATACGCAGTATTTT.

As for this clonotype: A much larger clone differs from this one at a single base, so this may be a read error. The CDR3 does not end in the conserved phenylalanine or tryptophan, so this is likely a read error. The chain carries TRBV20-1 and TRBJ2-4; 8 bases align to TRBD2. The ends lost 2 bases at V and 2 bases at J; junction bases unmatched: 14. CDR3 size: 18 residues. The germline CDR1 and CDR2 sequences are DFQATT and SNEGSKA (reference sequence). The CDR3 coding sequence is TGCAGTGCTAGATGGCTCCCCGGGGGGGGCAGGACCAAAAACATTCAGTACTGC. It translates to CSARWLPGGGRTKNIQYC.

This clonotype occurred many times. CDR3 bases: TGCGCCAGCAGCCACACCCTCAGGGGAGATACGCAGTATTTT. Its translation: CASSHTLRGDTQYF. The chain couples TRBV4-3 to TRBJ2-3, with D perhaps matching TRBD1 (6 bases). The CDR3 extends over 14 amino acids. CDR1 is LGHNA and CDR2 is YSLEER in the germline V gene. The V and J ends lost 3 bases and 5 bases respectively, with 12 bases between them.

This clonotype was seen repeatedly, ten times or more. The chain carries TRBV5-1 and TRBJ1-1; TRBD1 is a possible D gene (6 bases). Trimming pared 6 bases from V and 0 bases from J, leaving 15 bases between. The length of the CDR3 is 15 residues. CDR1 is SGHRS, CDR2 YFSETQ, per germline. Here the CDR3 DNA reads TGCGCCAGCACCACGAGGGCAGGGGTGAACACTGAAGCTTTCTTT. As protein: CASTTRAGVNTEAFF.

This clonotype was picked up a small number of times. This clone may be a read error of a much larger clone one base away. Likely a read error: the CDR3 ends without its conserved phenylalanine or tryptophan. The chain recombines TRBV2 with TRBJ2-7, with D perhaps matching TRBD1 (6 bases). Germline V gene lookup returns CDR1 SNHLY and CDR2 FYNNEI. This CDR3 comprises 11 residues. The germline V and J ends were trimmed by 8 bases and 3 bases, with 8 bases remaining between them. The CDR3 DNA follows: TGTGCCAGCCACAGGGACTACGAGCAGTACTGC. Protein product: CASHRDYEQYC.

This clonotype was seen more than once but under ten times. V gene TRBV7-9 combines with J gene TRBJ2-3; TRBD1 is a possible D gene (6 bases). Per germline, CDR1 SEHNR and CDR2 FQNEAQ (reference sequence). The germline V and J ends were trimmed by 3 bases and 6 bases, with 16 bases remaining between them. This CDR3 comprises 15 residues. This CDR3 reads CASSLGTTPPDTQYF. CDR3 bases: TGTGCCAGCAGCTTGGGGACAACCCCCCCGGATACGCAGTATTTT.

This clonotype is medium-sized (0.01 to 0.1%) in the sample. The chain combines TRBV27 with TRBJ2-3, with TRBD2 matching 12 bases. The V gene end was trimmed by 5 bases and the J gene end by 0 bases; junction bases not matched to a gene: 3. Germline-derived CDR1 and CDR2 are MNHEY and SMNVEV (reference sequence). The CDR3 contains 16 residues. CDR3 in DNA: TGTGCCAGCAGTCTAGGGACTAGCGGGAGCACAGATACGCAGTATTTT. As protein: CASSLGTSGSTDTQYF.

On this clonotype itself: A read error may be the cause here, since a much bigger clone is one base away. The chain has TRBV11-2 and TRBJ2-3, with unresolved D. This CDR3 comprises 13 residues. Germline CDR1 is SGHAT and CDR2 is FQNNGV. CDR3 sequence (DNA): TGTACCAGCAGCCCCTCTCGCCCGGATACGCAGTATTTT. It encodes CTSSPSRPDTQYF.

This clonotype was observed many times. The genes are TRBV6-2 or TRBV6-3 and TRBJ2-5; 9 positions agree with TRBD2. CDR3 length: 20 residues. V lost 6 bases, J lost 0 bases, and 20 bases stayed unmatched. Per the germline V gene, CDR1 is MNHEY and CDR2 is SVGEGT. This chain's CDR3 is CASSQVPIVGLALNQETQYF. The CDR3 DNA reads as TGTGCCAGCAGCCAAGTACCGATCGTCGGACTAGCGCTTAACCAAGAGACCCAGTACTTC.

This clonotype was counted at least ten times. The rearrangement uses TRBV5-5 and TRBJ1-5; D uncertain. The CDR3 contains 13 residues. The V end was cut by 0 bases, the J end by 3 bases, with 4 bases between. Per germline, CDR1 SGHKS and CDR2 YYEKEE (reference sequence). CDR3 loop: CASSLDANQPQHF. For the CDR3, the DNA is TGTGCCAGCAGCTTGGATGCCAATCAGCCCCAGCATTTT.

This clonotype was detected many times. The chain uses TRBV6-2 or TRBV6-3 and TRBJ2-3; either TRBD1 or TRBD2 may fit D (5 bases each). The CDR3 is 11 amino acids. V was shortened by 6 bases and J by 10 bases, with 11 bases between the two germline ends. Germline CDR1 and CDR2: MNHEY and SVGEGT. The CDR3 coding sequence is TGTGCCAGCAGCAACGGGGCGGCGCAGTATTTT. Its translation: CASSNGAAQYF.

This clonotype appeared many times. The genes are TRBV29-1 and TRBJ2-2; D unresolved. The ends were cut back, 7 bases at V and 5 bases at J, with 11 bases in the middle. The CDR3 consists of 12 residues. Germline-derived CDR1 and CDR2 are SQVTM and ANQGSEA. The CDR3 bases are TGCAGCGCTGGGCCCGGTACCGGGGAGCTGTTTTTT. It yields the protein CSAGPGTGELFF.

This clonotype was counted ten times or more. The chain links TRBV6-6 to TRBJ2-3, with 9 bases that match TRBD2. This CDR3 comprises 16 residues. CDR1 is MNHNY, CDR2 SVGAGI, per germline (reference sequence). Trimming at V came to 1 base and at J to 1 base, leaving 3 bases not matched to a gene. This chain's CDR3 is CASSYFERGGTDTQYF. CDR3 sequence (DNA): TGTGCCAGCAGTTACTTTGAGCGGGGGGGCACAGATACGCAGTATTTT.

This clonotype was detected ten times or more. The CDR3 DNA follows: TGTGCCAGCAGTTTGTTAGCATTTGGGGAGACCCAGTACTTC. Translation gives CASSLLAFGETQYF. J is TRBJ2-5 and V is TRBV12-3 or TRBV12-4; no firm D call. The CDR3 is made up of 14 amino acids. The V gene lost 3 bases and the J gene lost 5 bases, with 13 bases spanning the gap.

This clonotype was seen at least ten times. This chain connects TRBV6-5 to TRBJ2-4, with D possibly matching TRBD2 (5 bases). The germline V gene encodes CDR1 MNHEY and CDR2 SVGAGI. The CDR3 runs to 13 residues. V gave up 6 bases and J gave up 5 bases, with 11 bases separating them. The DNA for the CDR3 is TGTGCCAGCAGCCCGGGATTACAAAACATTCAGTACTTC. Residues: CASSPGLQNIQYF.

Many counts were recorded for this clonotype. This chain uses TRBV6-1 with TRBJ1-3; D might be TRBD1 (6 bases). CDR1 is MNHNS and CDR2 is SASEGT in the germline V gene. V gave up 7 bases and J gave up 0 bases, with 16 bases separating them. The length of the CDR3 is 16 residues. The CDR3: CASTDRRSLSGNTIYF. The CDR3 DNA reads as TGTGCCAGCACCGACAGGCGATCCCTCTCTGGAAACACCATATATTTT.

This clonotype appeared many times. The gene calls are TRBV7-2 and TRBJ2-3; TRBD2 aligns across 7 bases. Germline lookup yields CDR1 SGHTA and CDR2 FQGNSA. This CDR3 is built from 14 residues. V was clipped by 1 base and J by 11 bases; unmatched bases: 9. CDR3 protein: CASSLGYLAGQQYF. Written as DNA, the CDR3 is TGTGCCAGCAGCTTAGGATACTTAGCGGGTCAGCAGTATTTT.

This clonotype was recorded many times. This chain links TRBV7-8 with TRBJ1-3; D not resolved. This CDR3 spans 14 amino acids. Trimming removed 8 bases at V and 7 bases at J, with 18 bases between. In germline, CDR1 is SGHVS, CDR2 FQNEAQ. CDR3: CASGPRERRNTIYF. DNA of the CDR3: TGTGCCAGCGGGCCTCGTGAGAGGAGGAACACCATATATTTT.

This clonotype has a count of ten or more. A much more abundant neighbour one base away suggests this may be a read error. This CDR3 is missing its conserved last phenylalanine or tryptophan, likely due to a read error. The chain is built from TRBV20-1 and TRBJ2-1; TRBD2 aligns across 7 bases. Per germline, CDR1 DFQATT and CDR2 SNEGSKA (reference sequence). The CDR3 runs 13 residues. The J segment lost 5 bases and the V segment lost 3 bases, leaving 4 bases of the junction unmatched. CDR3 nucleotide sequence: TGCAGTGCTAGGACGGGACTAAACAATGAGCAGTTCTGC. Protein: CSARTGLNNEQFC.